Presented here are 16 T cell receptor beta chains from one specimen sequenced in a study of blood T cell repertoires in COVID-19. Only in-frame clones appear in the TCRdb table, and some are missing; sequencing was by immunoSEQ multiplex PCR. In the table there are 50,000 or so clones, about 87% of which are singletons. The specimen was peripheral blood. The source of these receptors is an elderly man with acute or convalescent COVID-19.

This chain links TRBV6-1 with TRBJ1-2; 9 positions match TRBD1. The CDR3 has 15 residues. Trimming removed 2 bases from V and 4 bases from J; junction bases left unmatched: 5. Germline CDR1 is MNHNS and CDR2 is SASEGT. CDR3 DNA: TGTGCCAGCAGTGAATCAGGACAGGGGACCTATGGCTACACCTTC. Amino acid sequence: CASSESGQGTYGYTF.

On this clone itself: Other nucleotide sequences from this sample produce the same CDR3. V usage is TRBV5-4 and J usage is TRBJ1-2, with a tentative D call TRBD1 (5 bases). This CDR3 has 13 amino acids. Trimming cost V 5 bases and J 5 bases, with 13 bases left between them. Germline V gene sequence: CDR1 SGHNT, CDR2 YYREEE (reference sequence). The CDR3 DNA reads TGTGCCAGCAGTTATACAGGAGAATATGGCTACACCTTC. It specifies CASSYTGEYGYTF.

The table lists this clone with a few counts. This chain links TRBV28 with TRBJ1-1; D not certain. Deletions cut 8 bases from V and 7 bases from J, with 17 bases between. The V gene's germline CDR1 is MDHEN and CDR2 SYDVKM. This CDR3 is built from 13 residues. CDR3 protein: CASAPHEASEAFF. The CDR3 DNA follows: TGTGCCAGCGCGCCCCATGAGGCAAGTGAAGCTTTCTTT.

The chain uses TRBV9 and TRBJ1-3; TRBD1 is a possible D gene (5 bases). The CDR3 contains 13 residues. Germline-derived CDR1 and CDR2 are SGDLS and YYNGEE. V lost 5 bases, J lost 0 bases, and 6 bases lay in between. The CDR3 DNA is TGTGCCAGCAGTGACAGCTCTGGAAACACCATATATTTT. Translating gives CASSDSSGNTIYF.

The rearrangement joins TRBV2 to TRBJ1-2, with TRBD1 identical over 8 bases. The CDR3 contains 16 residues. The germline V gene encodes CDR1 SNHLY and CDR2 FYNNEI. V lost 5 bases, J lost 4 bases, and 12 bases stayed unmatched. The CDR3 coding sequence is TGTGCCAGCAGTCCACGACCGGGACAGGTCAGCTATGGCTACACCTTC. Translated, it gives CASSPRPGQVSYGYTF.

This chain uses TRBV28 with TRBJ1-2; no clear D gene. CDR1 and CDR2 (germline): MDHEN, SYDVKM. The CDR3 sequence is 12 residues long. The V end was cut by 6 bases, the J end by 2 bases, with 7 bases between. Here the CDR3 reads CASRTANYGYTF. The CDR3 DNA reads TGTGCCAGCAGAACAGCCAACTATGGCTACACCTTC.

Only one count was recorded for this clone. This chain connects TRBV5-1 to TRBJ1-1; 9 bases align to TRBD1. J gave up 12 bases and V 0 bases, and 12 bases lay outside the gene matches. CDR3 size: 15 residues. The germline V gene encodes CDR1 SGHRS and CDR2 YFSETQ. Written as DNA, the CDR3 is TGCGCCAGCAGCTTGGGAGTGGGGACAGGGCTTTGGTCTTTCTTT. Its protein product is CASSLGVGTGLWSFF.

The gene calls are TRBV3-1 (or the pseudogene TRBV3-2) and TRBJ1-1; D unclear. Germline loops: CDR1 LGHDT, CDR2 YNNKEL (reference sequence). Trimming left V 8 bases short and J 2 bases short, with 15 bases between. The CDR3 has 14 amino acids. The CDR3 region is CASATTGYNTEAFF. Here the CDR3 DNA reads TGTGCCAGCGCTACCACCGGTTACAACACTGAAGCTTTCTTT.

In DNA, the CDR3 is TGCGCCAGCACTCTACCTGGCGGAGAGACCCAGTACTTC. It is translated as CASTLPGGETQYF. The J gene is TRBJ2-5, the V gene TRBV5-1; D unresolved. This CDR3 is built from 13 residues. V lost 6 bases and J lost 4, with 13 bases in between. Germline CDR1 SGHRS, CDR2 YFSETQ.

The chain joins TRBV19 to TRBJ1-2, with TRBD1 as a possible D gene (5 bases). Germline V gives CDR1 LNHDA, CDR2 SQIVND (reference sequence). The CDR3 has 15 amino acids. V was pared by 7 bases and J by 0 bases, with 15 bases between. The CDR3 DNA follows: TGTGCCAGTAATCCTAAGGGGCTCTCTAACTATGGCTACACCTTC. Translating it yields CASNPKGLSNYGYTF.

The chain has TRBV11-3 and TRBJ1-1; no definite D call. The length of the CDR3 is 13 residues. V lost 8 bases and J 2 bases, leaving 12 bases between the germline ends. Per the germline V gene, CDR1 is SGHNT and CDR2 is YENEEA. DNA for the CDR3: TGTGCCAGCCTAGAAGGAAATAACACTGAAGCTTTCTTT. As protein: CASLEGNNTEAFF.

The V gene is TRBV27, the J gene TRBJ1-5; D is uncertain. CDR3 length equals 15 residues. Germline-derived CDR1 and CDR2 are MNHEY and SMNVEV (reference sequence). V was clipped by 5 bases and J by 4 bases, with 15 bases between them. Here the CDR3 reads CASSPLPFGNQPQHF. CDR3 nucleotides: TGTGCCAGCAGTCCGCTCCCGTTCGGGAATCAGCCCCAGCATTTT.

The chain joins TRBV7-3 to TRBJ1-1, with D possibly being TRBD1 (5 bases). The V end lost 8 bases, the J end lost 4 bases, and 14 bases lay between the germline ends. This CDR3 has 13 residues. The germline gives CDR1 SGHTA, CDR2 FQGTGA. CDR3 sequence: CASLQGPGTEAFF. CDR3 in DNA: TGTGCCAGCCTCCAGGGCCCGGGCACTGAAGCTTTCTTT.

The J gene is TRBJ2-2, the V gene TRBV5-1; D unclear. V was pared by 1 base and J by 1 base, with 14 bases between. The CDR3 spans 17 residues. The germline V gene has CDR1 SGHRS and CDR2 YFSETQ. CDR3 in DNA: TGCGCCAGCAGCTTGCAGGTCGGTCAGTTGAACACCGGGGAGCTGTTTTTT. Its translation is CASSLQVGQLNTGELFF.

The rearrangement uses TRBV10-1 and TRBJ1-2; possibly TRBD1 for D (5 bases). Germline CDR1 and CDR2: WNHNN and SYGVQD (reference sequence). The CDR3 spans 13 residues. V lost 4 bases to trimming and J lost 4 bases, with 10 bases between them. DNA for the CDR3: TGCGCCAGCAGTGGGTCGGGGCCCTATGGCTACACCTTC. It yields the protein CASSGSGPYGYTF.

The chain employs TRBV5-1 and TRBJ1-2; D may be TRBD1 (6 bases). Trimming removed 0 bases from V and 6 bases from J, with 12 bases in between. Germline lookup yields CDR1 SGHRS and CDR2 YFSETQ. This CDR3 has 14 amino acids. The DNA of the CDR3 is TGCGCCAGCAGCTTGGGGGCAGGGGTCGATGGCTACACCTTC. This gives the protein CASSLGAGVDGYTF.